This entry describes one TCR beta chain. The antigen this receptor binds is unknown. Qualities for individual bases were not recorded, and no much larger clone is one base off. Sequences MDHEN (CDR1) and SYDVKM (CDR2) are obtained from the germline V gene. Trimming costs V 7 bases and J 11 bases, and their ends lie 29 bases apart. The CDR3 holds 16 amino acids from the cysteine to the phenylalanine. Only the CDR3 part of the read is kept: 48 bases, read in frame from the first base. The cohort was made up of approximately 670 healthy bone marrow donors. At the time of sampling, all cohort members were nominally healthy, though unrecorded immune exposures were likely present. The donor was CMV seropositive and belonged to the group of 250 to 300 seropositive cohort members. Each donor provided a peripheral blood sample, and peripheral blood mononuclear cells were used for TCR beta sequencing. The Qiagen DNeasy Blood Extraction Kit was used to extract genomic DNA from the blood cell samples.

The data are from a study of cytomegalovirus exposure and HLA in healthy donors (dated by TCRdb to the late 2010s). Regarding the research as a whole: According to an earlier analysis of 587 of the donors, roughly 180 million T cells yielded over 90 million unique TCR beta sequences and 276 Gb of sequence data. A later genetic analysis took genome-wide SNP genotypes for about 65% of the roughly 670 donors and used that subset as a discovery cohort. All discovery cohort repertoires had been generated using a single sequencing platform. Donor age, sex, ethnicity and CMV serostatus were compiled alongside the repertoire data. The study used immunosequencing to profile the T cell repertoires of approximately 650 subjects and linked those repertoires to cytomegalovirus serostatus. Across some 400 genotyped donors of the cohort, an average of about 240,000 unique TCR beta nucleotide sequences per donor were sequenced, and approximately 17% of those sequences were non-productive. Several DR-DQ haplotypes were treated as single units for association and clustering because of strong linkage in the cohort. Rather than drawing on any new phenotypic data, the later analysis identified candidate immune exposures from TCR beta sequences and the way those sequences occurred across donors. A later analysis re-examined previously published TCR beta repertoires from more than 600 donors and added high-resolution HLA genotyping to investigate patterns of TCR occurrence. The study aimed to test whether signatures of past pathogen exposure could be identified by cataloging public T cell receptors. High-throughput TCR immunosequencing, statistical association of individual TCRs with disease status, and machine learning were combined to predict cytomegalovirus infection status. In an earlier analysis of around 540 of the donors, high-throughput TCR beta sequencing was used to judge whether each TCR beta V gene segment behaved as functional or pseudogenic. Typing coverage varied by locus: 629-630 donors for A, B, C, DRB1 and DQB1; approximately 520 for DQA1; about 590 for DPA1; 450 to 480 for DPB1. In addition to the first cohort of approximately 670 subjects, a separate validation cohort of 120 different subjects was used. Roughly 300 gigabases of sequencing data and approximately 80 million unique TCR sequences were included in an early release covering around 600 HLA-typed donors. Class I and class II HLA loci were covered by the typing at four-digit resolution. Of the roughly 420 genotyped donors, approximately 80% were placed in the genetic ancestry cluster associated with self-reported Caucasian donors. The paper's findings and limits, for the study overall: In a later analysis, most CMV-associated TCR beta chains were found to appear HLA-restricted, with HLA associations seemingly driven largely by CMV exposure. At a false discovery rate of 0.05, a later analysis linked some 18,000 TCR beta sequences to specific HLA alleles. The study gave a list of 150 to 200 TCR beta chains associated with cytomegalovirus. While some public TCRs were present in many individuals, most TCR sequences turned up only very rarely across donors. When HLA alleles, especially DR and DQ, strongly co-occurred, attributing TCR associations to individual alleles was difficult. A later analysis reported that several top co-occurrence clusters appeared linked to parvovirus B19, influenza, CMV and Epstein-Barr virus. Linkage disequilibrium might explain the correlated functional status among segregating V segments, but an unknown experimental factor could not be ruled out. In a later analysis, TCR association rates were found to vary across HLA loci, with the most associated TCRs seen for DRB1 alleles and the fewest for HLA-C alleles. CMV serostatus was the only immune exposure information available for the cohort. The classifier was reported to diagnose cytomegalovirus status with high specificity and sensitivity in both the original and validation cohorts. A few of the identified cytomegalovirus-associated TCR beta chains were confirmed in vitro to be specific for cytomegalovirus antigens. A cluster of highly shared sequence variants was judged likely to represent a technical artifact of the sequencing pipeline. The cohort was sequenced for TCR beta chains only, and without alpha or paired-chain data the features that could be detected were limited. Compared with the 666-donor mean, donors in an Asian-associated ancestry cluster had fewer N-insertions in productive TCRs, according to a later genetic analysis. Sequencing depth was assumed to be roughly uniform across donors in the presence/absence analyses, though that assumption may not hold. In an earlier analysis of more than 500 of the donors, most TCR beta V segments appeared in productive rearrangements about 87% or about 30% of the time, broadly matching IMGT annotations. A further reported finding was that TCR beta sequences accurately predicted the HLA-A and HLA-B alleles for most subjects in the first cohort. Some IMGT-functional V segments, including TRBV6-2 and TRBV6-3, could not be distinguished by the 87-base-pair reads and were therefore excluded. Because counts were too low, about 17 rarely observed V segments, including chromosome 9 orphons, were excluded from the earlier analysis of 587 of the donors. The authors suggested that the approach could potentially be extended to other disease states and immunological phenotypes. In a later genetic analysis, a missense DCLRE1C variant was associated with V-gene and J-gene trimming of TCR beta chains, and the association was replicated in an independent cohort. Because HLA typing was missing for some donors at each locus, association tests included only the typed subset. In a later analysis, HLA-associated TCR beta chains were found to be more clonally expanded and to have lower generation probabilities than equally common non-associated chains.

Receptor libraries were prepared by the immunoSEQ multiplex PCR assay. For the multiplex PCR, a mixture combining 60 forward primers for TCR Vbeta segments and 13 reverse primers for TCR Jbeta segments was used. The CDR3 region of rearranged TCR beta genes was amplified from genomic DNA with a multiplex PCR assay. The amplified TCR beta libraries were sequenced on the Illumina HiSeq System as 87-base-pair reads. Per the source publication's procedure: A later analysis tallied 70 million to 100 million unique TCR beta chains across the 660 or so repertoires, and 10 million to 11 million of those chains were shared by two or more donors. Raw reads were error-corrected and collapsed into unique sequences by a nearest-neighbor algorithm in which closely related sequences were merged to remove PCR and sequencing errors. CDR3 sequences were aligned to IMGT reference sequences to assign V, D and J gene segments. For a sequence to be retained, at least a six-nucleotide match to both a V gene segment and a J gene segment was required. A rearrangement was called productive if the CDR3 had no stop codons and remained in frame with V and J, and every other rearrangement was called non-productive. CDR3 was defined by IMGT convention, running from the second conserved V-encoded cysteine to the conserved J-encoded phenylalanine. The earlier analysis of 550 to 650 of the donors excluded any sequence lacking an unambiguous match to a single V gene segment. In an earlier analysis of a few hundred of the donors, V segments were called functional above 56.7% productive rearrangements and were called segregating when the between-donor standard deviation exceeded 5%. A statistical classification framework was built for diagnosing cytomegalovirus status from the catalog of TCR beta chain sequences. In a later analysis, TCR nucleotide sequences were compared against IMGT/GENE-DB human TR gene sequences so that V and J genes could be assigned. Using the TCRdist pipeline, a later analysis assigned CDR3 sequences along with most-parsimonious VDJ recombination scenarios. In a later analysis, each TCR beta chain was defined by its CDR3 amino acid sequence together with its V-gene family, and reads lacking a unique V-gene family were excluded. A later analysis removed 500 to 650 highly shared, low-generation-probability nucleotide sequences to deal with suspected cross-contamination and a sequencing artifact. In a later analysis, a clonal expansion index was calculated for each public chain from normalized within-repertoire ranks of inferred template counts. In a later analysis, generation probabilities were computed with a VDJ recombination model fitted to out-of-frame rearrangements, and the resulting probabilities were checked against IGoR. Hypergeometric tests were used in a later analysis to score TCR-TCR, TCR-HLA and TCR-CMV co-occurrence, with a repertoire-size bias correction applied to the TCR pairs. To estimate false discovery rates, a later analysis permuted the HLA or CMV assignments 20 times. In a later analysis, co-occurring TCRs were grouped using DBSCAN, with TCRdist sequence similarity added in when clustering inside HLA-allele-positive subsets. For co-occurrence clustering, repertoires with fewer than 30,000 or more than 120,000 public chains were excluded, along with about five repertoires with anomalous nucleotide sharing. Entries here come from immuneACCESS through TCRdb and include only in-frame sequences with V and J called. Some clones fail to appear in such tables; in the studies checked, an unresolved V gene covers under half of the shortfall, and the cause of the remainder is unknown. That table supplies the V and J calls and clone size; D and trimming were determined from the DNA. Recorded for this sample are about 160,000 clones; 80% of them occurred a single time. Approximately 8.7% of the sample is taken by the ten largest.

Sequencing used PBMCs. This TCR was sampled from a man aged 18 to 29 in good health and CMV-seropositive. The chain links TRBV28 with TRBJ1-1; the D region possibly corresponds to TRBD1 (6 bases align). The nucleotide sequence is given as TGTGCCAGCATCAAAGGGGGACCCTCGGGCTTGAACACCGCTTTCTTT. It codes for CASIKGGPSGLNTAFF.